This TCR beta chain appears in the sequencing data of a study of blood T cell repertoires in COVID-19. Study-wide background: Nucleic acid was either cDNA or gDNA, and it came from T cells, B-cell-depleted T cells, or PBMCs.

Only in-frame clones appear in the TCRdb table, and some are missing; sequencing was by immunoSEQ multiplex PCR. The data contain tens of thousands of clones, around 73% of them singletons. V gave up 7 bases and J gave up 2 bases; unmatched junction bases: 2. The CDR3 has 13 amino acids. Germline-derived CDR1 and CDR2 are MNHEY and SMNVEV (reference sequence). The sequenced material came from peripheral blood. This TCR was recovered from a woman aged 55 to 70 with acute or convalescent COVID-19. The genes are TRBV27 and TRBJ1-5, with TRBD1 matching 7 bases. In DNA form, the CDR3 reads TGTGCCAGCAAGGGGGCTGGCAATCAGCCCCAGCATTTT. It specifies CASKGAGNQPQHF.